The 21 T cell receptor beta chains in this list originate from one sample, sequenced in a study of neurological immune-mediated disorders. TCRdb reprocessed the 5' RACE reads via MiXCR and lists one record per CDR3 protein. Of 100,000 to 150,000 distinct CDR3 sequences listed, about 3.4% are singletons. The sequenced material came from PBMCs. The origin of the receptors is a woman aged 30 to 39 with multiple sclerosis.

This clonotype was recorded many times. The chain couples TRBV20-1 to TRBJ2-3; 15 nucleotides align to TRBD2. The CDR3 totals 19 residues. After removal of 5 bases from V and 0 bases from J, the junction contained 12 bases not matched to a gene. Germline CDR1 and CDR2: DFQATT and SNEGSKA (reference sequence). The CDR3 coding sequence is TGCAGTGCTCACGCTGGACTAGCGGGGGGGAAAACGAGCACAGATACGCAGTATTTT. Its translation is CSAHAGLAGGKTSTDTQYF.

This clonotype came up a few times. Just one base apart from a much larger clone, this may be a read error. This sequence joins TRBV6-6 and TRBJ1-2; D unclear. The CDR3 runs to 13 residues. CDR1 is MNHNY, CDR2 SVGAGI, per germline (reference sequence). V was trimmed by 7 bases and J by 6 bases, leaving 15 bases between them. The CDR3 region is CASKPTWANGYTF. DNA for the CDR3: TGTGCCAGCAAACCGACTTGGGCAAATGGCTACACCTTC.

This clonotype came up many times. The CDR3 bases are TGTGCCAGCAGTTTCGACAGGGGGCGAGGGAAACTGTTTTTT. This gives the protein CASSFDRGRGKLFF. The rearrangement joins TRBV6-5 to TRBJ1-4; 10 nucleotides agree with TRBD1. The J segment lost 11 bases and the V segment lost 4 bases, leaving 7 bases of the junction unmatched. CDR3 length: 14 residues. The V gene's germline CDR1 is MNHEY and CDR2 SVGAGI.

This clonotype was seen many times. This chain joins TRBV12-3 or TRBV12-4 and TRBJ1-4; D is uncertain. The V end was cut by 5 bases, the J end by 8 bases, with 12 bases between. This CDR3 is built from 13 residues. In nucleotides, the CDR3 is TGTGCCAGCAGTGCTGACCTGGGAGAAAAACTGTTTTTT. Protein: CASSADLGEKLFF.

This clonotype was seen at least ten times. The chain joins TRBV20-1 to TRBJ2-3; D tentatively reads TRBD1 or TRBD2 (6 bases each). V lost 6 bases, J lost 6 bases, and 25 bases lay in between. CDR1 and CDR2 (germline): DFQATT, SNEGSKA (reference sequence). This CDR3 is built from 16 residues. This chain's CDR3 is CSAPRAPGGGIDTQYF. The DNA of the CDR3 is TGCAGTGCCCCGAGAGCCCCCGGAGGGGGGATTGATACGCAGTATTTT.

This clonotype was counted many times. The genes are TRBV10-3 and TRBJ2-1; 10 bases align to TRBD2. The V segment lost 2 bases and the J segment 10 bases; nucleotides outside the gene matches: 8. The CDR3 extends over 15 amino acids. CDR1 is ENHRY, CDR2 SYGVKD, per germline. DNA for the CDR3: TGTGCCATCAGTGAGCGGCTAGCGGGAGAGCGGGAGCAGTTCTTC. Translated, it gives CAISERLAGEREQFF.

Many counts were recorded for this clonotype. V and J are TRBV20-1 and TRBJ1-4; no definite D call. Deletions cut 4 bases from V and 8 bases from J, with 23 bases between. This CDR3 contains 16 residues. CDR1 DFQATT and CDR2 SNEGSKA come from the germline V gene (reference sequence). The CDR3 loop reads CSANFPSGSVGEKLFF. DNA for the CDR3: TGCAGTGCTAATTTTCCTTCTGGGAGTGTTGGGGAAAAACTGTTTTTT.

This clonotype appeared many times. The chain uses TRBV12-3 or TRBV12-4 and TRBJ2-7; a possible D gene is TRBD1 (5 bases). The length of the CDR3 is 15 residues. V lost 6 bases to trimming and J lost 6 bases, with 21 bases between them. CDR3 DNA: TGTGCCAGCAGCTACGACAGAAAGGGGCTCTCCGAGCAGTACTTC. As protein: CASSYDRKGLSEQYF.

This clonotype has a count of ten or more. This chain joins TRBV20-1 and TRBJ2-7; D is perhaps TRBD1 (5 bases). The germline V gene encodes CDR1 DFQATT and CDR2 SNEGSKA (reference sequence). The CDR3 has 14 residues. The V end lost 1 base, the J end lost 2 bases, and 12 bases lay between the germline ends. Written as DNA, the CDR3 is TGCAGTGCTAGAGGACAGCATAAGACCTACGAGCAGTACTTC. It codes for CSARGQHKTYEQYF.

In this sample, this clonotype turned up a few times. The rearrangement uses TRBV7-2 and TRBJ2-7, with 8 bases matching TRBD2. Per the germline V gene, CDR1 is SGHTA and CDR2 is FQGNSA. The ends lost 7 bases at V and 1 base at J; junction bases unmatched: 6. The CDR3 loop spans 14 amino acids. CDR3 nucleotide sequence: TGTGCCAGCACCTGGACTAGCTCGTCCTACGAGCAGTACTTC. It specifies CASTWTSSSYEQYF.

This clonotype has at least ten counts. This sequence joins TRBV20-1 and TRBJ2-1; D is unresolved. The CDR3 is 16 residues long. Germline V lookup: CDR1 DFQATT, CDR2 SNEGSKA (reference sequence). V shed 2 bases and J shed 0 bases, with 14 bases lying between them. CDR3 coding DNA: TGCAGTGCTAGATCAAGCGACCAAAGCTCCTACAATGAGCAGTTCTTC. It translates to CSARSSDQSSYNEQFF.

Worth noting for this clonotype: A read error may be the cause here, since a much bigger clone is one base away. The J gene is TRBJ2-7, the V gene TRBV6-4; D unclear. CDR1 is MRHNA, CDR2 SNTAGT, per germline. This CDR3 is 13 amino acids long. CDR3 coding DNA: TGTGTCAGCAGTGAAGGGCCCACCTACGAGCAGTACTTC. This translates into CVSSEGPTYEQYF.

There are many counts of this clonotype. The rearrangement uses TRBV12-3 or TRBV12-4 and TRBJ2-1, with 7 bases lining up with TRBD1. Unmatched junction bases numbered 8, after V lost 1 base and J lost 8 bases. The CDR3 runs 15 residues. CDR3 protein: CASSLGSGQGDEQFF. In DNA, the CDR3 is TGTGCCAGCAGTTTAGGATCTGGGCAGGGGGATGAGCAGTTCTTC.

This clonotype was found many times. V usage is TRBV12-3 or TRBV12-4 and J usage is TRBJ2-1, with 7 bases aligning to TRBD1. This CDR3 region has 13 residues. J lost 5 bases, V lost 6 bases, and 4 bases had no gene match. Here the CDR3 DNA reads TGTGCCAGCAGCCGACAGGGCAACAATGAGCAGTTCTTC. Its protein is CASSRQGNNEQFF.

This clonotype was observed many times. The rearrangement links TRBV20-1 to TRBJ2-3; 10 bases match TRBD2. Looked up from germline, CDR1 is DFQATT and CDR2 is SNEGSKA (reference sequence). The J segment lost 0 bases and the V segment lost 5 bases, leaving 8 bases of the junction unmatched. The CDR3 runs 16 residues. DNA for the CDR3: TGCAGTGCTCAAGCTAGCGGGGGACCTAGCACAGATACGCAGTATTTT. This encodes CSAQASGGPSTDTQYF.

This clonotype was counted at least ten times. The chain recombines TRBV10-2 with TRBJ1-1; unclear D gene. CDR3 length: 15 amino acids. CDR1 is WSHSY, CDR2 SAAADI, per germline. V was clipped by 5 bases and J by 1 base, with 14 bases between them. The CDR3 DNA reads as TGCGCCAGCAGTAGTAGGGCAGCGAAGAACACTGAAGCTTTCTTT. Translating gives CASSSRAAKNTEAFF.

This clonotype was observed at least ten times. The chain carries TRBV5-5 and TRBJ2-1; D is uncertain. Germline V gene data show CDR1 as SGHKS and CDR2 as YYEKEE (reference sequence). V lost 4 bases and J lost 5, with 10 bases in between. CDR3 length: 13 amino acids. This CDR3 reads CASSPGPHNEQFF. In DNA, the CDR3 is TGTGCCAGCAGCCCCGGACCTCACAATGAGCAGTTCTTC.

Many counts were recorded for this clonotype. This chain links TRBV5-1 with TRBJ2-7; TRBD2 agrees at 7 bases. Germline CDR1 SGHRS, CDR2 YFSETQ. This CDR3 has 14 amino acids. V lost 4 bases to trimming and J lost 3 bases; unmatched junction nucleotides: 7. CDR3 DNA sequence: TGCGCCAGCAGCAATGAGCGGGGAAACTACGAGCAGTACTTC. Its translation is CASSNERGNYEQYF.

This clonotype has only a few counts. Since a much larger clone is just one base distant, this may be a read error. The chain carries TRBV7-9 and TRBJ2-3; D call uncertain. Germline CDR1 reads SEHNR; CDR2 reads FQNEAQ (reference sequence). Trimming left V 5 bases short and J 6 bases short, with 12 bases between. The CDR3 length is 13 residues. CDR3: CASSPTDADTQYF. CDR3 nucleotides: TGTGCCAGCAGCCCGACGGACGCGGATACGCAGTATTTT.

This clonotype has at least ten counts. The chain carries TRBV20-1 and TRBJ2-2; D uncertain. V lost 6 bases, J lost 1 base, and 6 bases lay in between. The V gene's germline CDR1 is DFQATT and CDR2 SNEGSKA (reference sequence). The CDR3 length is 12 residues. The CDR3 spells CSAGKNTGELFF. CDR3 bases: TGCAGTGCAGGCAAGAACACCGGGGAGCTGTTTTTT.

This clonotype was seen many times. The genes are TRBV5-1 and TRBJ2-1; D perhaps matches TRBD1 (5 bases). This CDR3 contains 15 residues. V gave up 7 bases and J gave up 0 bases, with 14 bases separating them. Germline V gene lookup returns CDR1 SGHRS and CDR2 YFSETQ. CDR3 nucleotides: TGCGCCAGCTCTGAAGGGGCTAGCTCCTACAATGAGCAGTTCTTC. This gives the protein CASSEGASSYNEQFF.